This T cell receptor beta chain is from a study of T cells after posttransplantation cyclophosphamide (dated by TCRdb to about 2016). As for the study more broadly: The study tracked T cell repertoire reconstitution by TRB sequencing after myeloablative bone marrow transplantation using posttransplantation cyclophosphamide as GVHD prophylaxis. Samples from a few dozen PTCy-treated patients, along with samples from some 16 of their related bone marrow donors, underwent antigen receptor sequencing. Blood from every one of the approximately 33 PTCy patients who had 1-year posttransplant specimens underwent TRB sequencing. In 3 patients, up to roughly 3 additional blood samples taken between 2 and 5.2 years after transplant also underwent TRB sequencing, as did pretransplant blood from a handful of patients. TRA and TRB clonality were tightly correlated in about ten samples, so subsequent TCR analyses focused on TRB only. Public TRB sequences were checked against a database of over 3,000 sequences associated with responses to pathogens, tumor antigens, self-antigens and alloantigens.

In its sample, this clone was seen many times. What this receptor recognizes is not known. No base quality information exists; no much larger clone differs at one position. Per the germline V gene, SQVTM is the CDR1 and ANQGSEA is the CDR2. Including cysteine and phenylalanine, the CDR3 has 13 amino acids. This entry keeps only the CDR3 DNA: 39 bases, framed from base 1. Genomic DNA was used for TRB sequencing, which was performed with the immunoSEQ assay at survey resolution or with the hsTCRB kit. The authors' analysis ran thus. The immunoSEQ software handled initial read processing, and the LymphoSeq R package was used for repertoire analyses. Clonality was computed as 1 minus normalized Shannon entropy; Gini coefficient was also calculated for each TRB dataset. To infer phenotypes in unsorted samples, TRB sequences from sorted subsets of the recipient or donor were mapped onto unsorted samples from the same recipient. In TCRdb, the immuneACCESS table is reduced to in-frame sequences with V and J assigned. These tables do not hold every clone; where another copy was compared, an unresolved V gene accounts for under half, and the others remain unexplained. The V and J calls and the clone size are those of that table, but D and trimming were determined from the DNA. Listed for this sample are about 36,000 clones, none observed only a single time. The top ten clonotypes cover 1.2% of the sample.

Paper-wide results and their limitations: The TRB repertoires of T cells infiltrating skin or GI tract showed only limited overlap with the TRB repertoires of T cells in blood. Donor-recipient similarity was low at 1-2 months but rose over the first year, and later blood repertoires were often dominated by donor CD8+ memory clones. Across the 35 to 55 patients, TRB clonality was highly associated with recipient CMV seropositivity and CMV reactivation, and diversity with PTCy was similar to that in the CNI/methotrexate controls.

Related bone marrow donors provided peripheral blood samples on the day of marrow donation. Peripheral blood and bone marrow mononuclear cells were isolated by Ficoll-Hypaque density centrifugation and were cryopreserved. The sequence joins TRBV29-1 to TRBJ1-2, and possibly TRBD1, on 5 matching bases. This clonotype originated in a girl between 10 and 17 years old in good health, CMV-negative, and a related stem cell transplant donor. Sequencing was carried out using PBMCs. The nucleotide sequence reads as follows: TGCTCCGCCCCCAGGGATAGTGCTATGGGCTACACCTTC. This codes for CSAPRDSAMGYTF.